Listed here are 2 T cell receptor beta chains from one sample, sequenced in a study of blood T cell repertoires in COVID-19 (TCRdb year 2020). The library was built by means of the immunoSEQ multiplex PCR assay. TCRdb holds this immuneACCESS table with in-frame rearrangements only. Some clones are missing; in checked studies, unresolved V genes explain under half, and the rest has no known cause. This sample gives approximately 100,000 clones in total; roughly 87% of them show up just once. The ten largest clones take up 5% to 8% of the sample. The material sequenced was peripheral blood. The origin of the receptors is a human donor in a cohort sampled during active COVID-19.

The chain joins TRBV12-5 to TRBJ1-1, with 9 nucleotides matching TRBD1. This CDR3 is 17 amino acids long. CDR1 and CDR2 from the germline V gene are LGHNT and FRNRAP. Losses at the gene ends were 1 base for V and 4 bases for J; bases not matched to a gene: 10. In DNA, the CDR3 is TGTGCTAGTGGTTTGGCCGGGACAGGGACTTTTGTCACTGAAGCTTTCTTT. It codes for CASGLAGTGTFVTEAFF. Full variable domain (missing parts from reference TRBV12-5 and TRBJ1-1): DARVTQTPRHKVTEMGQEVTMRCQPILGHNTVFWYRQTMMQGLELLAYFRNRAPLDDSGMPKDRFSAEMPDATLATLKIQPSEPRDSAVYFCASGLAGTGTFVTEAFFGQGTRLTVV.

The chain combines TRBV9 with TRBJ2-7; D perhaps matches TRBD1 (5 bases). The CDR3 spans 16 residues. The V and J ends lost 4 bases and 0 bases respectively, with 17 bases between them. Germline V CDR1 and CDR2: SGDLS, YYNGEE. CDR3 DNA: TGTGCCAGCAGCCCGGGCCCGGCGCAGGGCTCCTACGAGCAGTACTTC. Amino acid sequence: CASSPGPAQGSYEQYF.